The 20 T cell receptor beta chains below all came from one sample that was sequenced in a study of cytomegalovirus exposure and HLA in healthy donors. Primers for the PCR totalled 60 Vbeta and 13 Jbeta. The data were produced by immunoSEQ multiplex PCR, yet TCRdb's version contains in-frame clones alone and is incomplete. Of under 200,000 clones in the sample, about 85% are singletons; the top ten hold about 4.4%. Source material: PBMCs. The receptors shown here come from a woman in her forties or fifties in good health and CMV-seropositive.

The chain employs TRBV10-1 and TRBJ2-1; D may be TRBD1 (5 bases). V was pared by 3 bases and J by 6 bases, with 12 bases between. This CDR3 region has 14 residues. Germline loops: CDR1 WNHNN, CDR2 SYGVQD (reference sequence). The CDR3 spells CASSETGRVNEQFF. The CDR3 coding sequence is TGCGCCAGCAGTGAAACGGGCAGGGTCAATGAGCAGTTCTTC.

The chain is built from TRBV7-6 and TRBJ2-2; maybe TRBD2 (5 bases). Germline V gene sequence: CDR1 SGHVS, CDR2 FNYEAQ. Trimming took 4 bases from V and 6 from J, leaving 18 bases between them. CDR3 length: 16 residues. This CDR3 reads CASSSAGLRGPGELFF. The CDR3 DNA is TGTGCCAGCAGCTCCGCCGGACTCCGAGGGCCCGGGGAGCTGTTTTTT.

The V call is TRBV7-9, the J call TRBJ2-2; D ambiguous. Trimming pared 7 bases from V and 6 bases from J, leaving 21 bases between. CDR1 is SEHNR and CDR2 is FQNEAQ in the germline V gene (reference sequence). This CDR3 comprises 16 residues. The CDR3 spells CASTIPEPQWAGELFF. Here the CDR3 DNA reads TGTGCCAGCACGATCCCGGAGCCGCAGTGGGCCGGGGAGCTGTTTTTT.

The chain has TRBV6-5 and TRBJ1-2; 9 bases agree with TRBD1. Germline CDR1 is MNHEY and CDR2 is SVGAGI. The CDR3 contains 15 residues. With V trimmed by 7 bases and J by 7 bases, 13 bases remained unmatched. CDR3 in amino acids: CASTPSDRGAGGYTF. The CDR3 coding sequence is TGTGCCAGCACCCCTTCCGACAGGGGGGCTGGTGGCTACACCTTC.

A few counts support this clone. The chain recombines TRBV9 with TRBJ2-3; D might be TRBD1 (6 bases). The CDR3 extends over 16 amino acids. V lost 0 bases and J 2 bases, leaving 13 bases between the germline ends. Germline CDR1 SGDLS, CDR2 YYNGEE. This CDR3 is CASSVGGGLLTDTQYF. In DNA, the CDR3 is TGTGCCAGCAGCGTAGGTGGGGGCCTGCTCACAGATACGCAGTATTTT.

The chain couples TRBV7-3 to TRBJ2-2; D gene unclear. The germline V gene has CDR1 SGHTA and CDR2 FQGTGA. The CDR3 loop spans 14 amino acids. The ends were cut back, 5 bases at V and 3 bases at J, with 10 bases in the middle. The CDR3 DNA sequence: TGTGCCAGCAGCGTCGTTGGGCACACCGGGGAGCTGTTTTTT. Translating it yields CASSVVGHTGELFF.

CDR3 sequence: CASSIGGTGIHEQYF. CDR3 bases: TGTGCCAGTAGTATAGGAGGGACAGGGATCCACGAGCAGTACTTC. The chain carries TRBV19 and TRBJ2-5, with 9 positions matching TRBD1. The DNA matches TRBJ2-7 better at its end, which makes the J call doubtful. CDR1 LNHDA and CDR2 SQIVND come from the germline V gene (reference sequence). The CDR3 loop spans 15 amino acids.

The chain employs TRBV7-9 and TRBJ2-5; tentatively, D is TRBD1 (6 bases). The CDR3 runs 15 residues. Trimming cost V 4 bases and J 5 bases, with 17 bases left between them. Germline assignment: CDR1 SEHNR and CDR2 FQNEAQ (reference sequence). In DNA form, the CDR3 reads TGTGCCAGCAGCTCCGGGACACTGGCAGGGGAGACCCAGTACTTC. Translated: CASSSGTLAGETQYF.

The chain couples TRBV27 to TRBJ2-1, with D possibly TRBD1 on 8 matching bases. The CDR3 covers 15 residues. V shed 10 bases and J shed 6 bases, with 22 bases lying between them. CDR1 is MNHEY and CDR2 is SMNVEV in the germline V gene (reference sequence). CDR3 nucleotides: TGTGCCACCGGGACTACGTGGACAGGGTTCAATGAGCAGTTCTTC. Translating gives CATGTTWTGFNEQFF.

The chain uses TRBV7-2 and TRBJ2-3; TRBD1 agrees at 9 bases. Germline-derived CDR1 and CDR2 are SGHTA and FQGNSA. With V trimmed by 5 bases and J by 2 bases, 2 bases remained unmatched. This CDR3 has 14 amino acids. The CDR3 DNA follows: TGTGCCAGCAGCCGGGACAGGGACACAGATACGCAGTATTTT. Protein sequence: CASSRDRDTDTQYF.

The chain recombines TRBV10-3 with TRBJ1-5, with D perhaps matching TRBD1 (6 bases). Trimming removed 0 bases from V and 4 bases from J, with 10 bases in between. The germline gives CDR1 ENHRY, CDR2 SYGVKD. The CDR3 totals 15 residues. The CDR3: CAISESGGWNQPQHF. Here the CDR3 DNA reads TGTGCCATCAGTGAGTCAGGGGGTTGGAATCAGCCCCAGCATTTT.

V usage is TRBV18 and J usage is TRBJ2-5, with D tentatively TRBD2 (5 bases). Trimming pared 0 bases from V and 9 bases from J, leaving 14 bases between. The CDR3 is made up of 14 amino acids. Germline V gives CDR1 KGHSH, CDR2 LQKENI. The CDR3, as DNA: TGTGCCAGCTCACCACCGACACGGGTGGAGGCCCAGTACTTC. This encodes CASSPPTRVEAQYF.

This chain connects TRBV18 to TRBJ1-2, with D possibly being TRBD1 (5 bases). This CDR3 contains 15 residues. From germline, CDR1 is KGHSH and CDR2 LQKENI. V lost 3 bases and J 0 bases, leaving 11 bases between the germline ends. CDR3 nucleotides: TGTGCCAGCTCACCTCGGGGAGGGGCTAACTATGGCTACACCTTC. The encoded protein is CASSPRGGANYGYTF.

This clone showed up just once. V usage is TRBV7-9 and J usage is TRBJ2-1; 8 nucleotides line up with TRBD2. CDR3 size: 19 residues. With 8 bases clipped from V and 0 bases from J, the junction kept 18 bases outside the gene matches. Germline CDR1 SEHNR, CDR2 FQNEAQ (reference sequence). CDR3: CASGGGSAGTRPSYNEQFF. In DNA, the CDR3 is TGTGCCAGCGGAGGAGGGTCCGCCGGGACTAGACCCTCCTACAATGAGCAGTTCTTC. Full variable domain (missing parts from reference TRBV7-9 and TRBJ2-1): DTGVSQNPRHKITKRGQNVTFRCDPISEHNRLYWYRQTLGQGPEFLTYFQNEAQLEKSRLLSDRFSAERPKGSFSTLEIQRTEQGDSAMYLCASGGGSAGTRPSYNEQFFGPGTRLTVL.

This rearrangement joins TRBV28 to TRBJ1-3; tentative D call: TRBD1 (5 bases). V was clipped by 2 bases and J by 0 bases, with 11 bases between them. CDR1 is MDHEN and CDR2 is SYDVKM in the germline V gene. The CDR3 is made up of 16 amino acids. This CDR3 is CASSLGGSSSGNTIYF. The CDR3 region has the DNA TGTGCCAGCAGTTTAGGGGGGTCCAGCTCTGGAAACACCATATATTTT.

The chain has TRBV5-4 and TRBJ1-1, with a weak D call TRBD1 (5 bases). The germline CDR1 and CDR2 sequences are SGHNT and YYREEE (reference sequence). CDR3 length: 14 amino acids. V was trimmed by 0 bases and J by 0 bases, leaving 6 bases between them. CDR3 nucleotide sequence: TGTGCCAGCAGCTTGGGGGACTTGAACACTGAAGCTTTCTTT. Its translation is CASSLGDLNTEAFF.

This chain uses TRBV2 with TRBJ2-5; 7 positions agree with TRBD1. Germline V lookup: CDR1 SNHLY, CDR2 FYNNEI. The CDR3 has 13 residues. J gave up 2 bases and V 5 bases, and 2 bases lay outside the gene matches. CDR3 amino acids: CASSRDRQETQYF. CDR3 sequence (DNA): TGTGCCAGCAGTCGGGACAGACAAGAGACCCAGTACTTC.

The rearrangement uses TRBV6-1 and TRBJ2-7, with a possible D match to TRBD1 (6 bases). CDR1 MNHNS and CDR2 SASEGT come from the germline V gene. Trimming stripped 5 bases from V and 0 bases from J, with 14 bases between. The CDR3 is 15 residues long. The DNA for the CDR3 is TGTGCCAGCAGTACTCAGACAGGTCACTCCTACGAGCAGTACTTC. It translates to CASSTQTGHSYEQYF.

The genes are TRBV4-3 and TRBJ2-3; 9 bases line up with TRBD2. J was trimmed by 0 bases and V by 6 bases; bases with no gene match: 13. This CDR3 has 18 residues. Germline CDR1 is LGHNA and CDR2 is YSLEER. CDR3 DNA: TGCGCCAGCAGTCCAAGAGTATTAGCGGGGGTGAGCACAGATACGCAGTATTTT. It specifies CASSPRVLAGVSTDTQYF.

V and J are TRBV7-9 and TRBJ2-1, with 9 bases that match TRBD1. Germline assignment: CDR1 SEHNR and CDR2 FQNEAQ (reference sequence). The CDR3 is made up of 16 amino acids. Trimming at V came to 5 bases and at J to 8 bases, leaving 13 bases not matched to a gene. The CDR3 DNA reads TGTGCCAGCAGCCCTTATTTGGACAGGGGAGGCGATGAGCAGTTCTTC. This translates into CASSPYLDRGGDEQFF.